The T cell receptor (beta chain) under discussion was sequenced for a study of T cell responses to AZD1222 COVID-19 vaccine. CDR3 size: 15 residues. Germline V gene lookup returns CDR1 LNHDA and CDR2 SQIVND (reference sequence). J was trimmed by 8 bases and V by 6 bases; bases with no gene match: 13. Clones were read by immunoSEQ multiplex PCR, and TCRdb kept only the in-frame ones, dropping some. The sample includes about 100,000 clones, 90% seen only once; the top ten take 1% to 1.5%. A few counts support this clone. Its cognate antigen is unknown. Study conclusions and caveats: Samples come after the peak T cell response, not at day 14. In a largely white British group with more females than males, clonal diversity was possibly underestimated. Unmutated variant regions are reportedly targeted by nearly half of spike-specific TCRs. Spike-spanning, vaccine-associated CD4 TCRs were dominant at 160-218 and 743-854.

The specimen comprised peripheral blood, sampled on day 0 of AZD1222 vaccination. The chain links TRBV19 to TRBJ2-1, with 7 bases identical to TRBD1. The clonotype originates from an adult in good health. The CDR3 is CASSRGVDRVDEQFF. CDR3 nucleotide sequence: TGTGCCAGTAGCCGCGGTGTAGACAGGGTCGATGAGCAGTTCTTC.